This T cell receptor (beta chain) was retrieved from a study of blood T cell repertoires in COVID-19. In the study overall: Samples representing acute and convalescent COVID-19 were sourced from the United States, Italy and Spain.

Per the original methods: Researchers report that nucleated cell counts were estimated from reference gene primer amplification. TCRdb's copy holds only in-frame clones and misses some; the assay was immunoSEQ multiplex PCR. That table gives V, J and clone size, and the DNA gave D and trimming. This sample yields 290,000 or so clones, of which around 90% are seen a single time; 3.5% to 5% belongs to the top ten. In germline, CDR1 is MGHRA, CDR2 YSYEKL. Trimming stripped 0 bases from V and 2 bases from J, with 7 bases between. CDR3 size: 15 residues. Residents of around 24 US areas, aged roughly 18 to 89 years, made up the participants. Clinical history reported by participants formed the basis on which cohorts were assigned.

The clonotype comes from a young woman with acute COVID-19. Sequenced: PBMCs or T cells enriched from blood (not recorded which). This chain connects TRBV4-1 to TRBJ2-2; D unclear. DNA for the CDR3: TGCGCCAGCAGCCAAGACAGTCCAAACACCGGGGAGCTGTTTTTT. It codes for CASSQDSPNTGELFF.